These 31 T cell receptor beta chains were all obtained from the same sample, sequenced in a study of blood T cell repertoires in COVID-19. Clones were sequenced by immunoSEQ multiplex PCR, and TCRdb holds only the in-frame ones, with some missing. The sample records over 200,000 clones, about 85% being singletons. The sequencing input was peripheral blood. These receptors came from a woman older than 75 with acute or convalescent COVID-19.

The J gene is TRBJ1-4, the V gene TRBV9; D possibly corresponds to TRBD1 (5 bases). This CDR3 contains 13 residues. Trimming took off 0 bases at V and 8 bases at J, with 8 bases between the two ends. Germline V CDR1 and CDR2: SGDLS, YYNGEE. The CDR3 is CASSVDPGEKLFF. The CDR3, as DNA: TGTGCCAGCAGCGTAGACCCAGGGGAAAAACTGTTTTTT.

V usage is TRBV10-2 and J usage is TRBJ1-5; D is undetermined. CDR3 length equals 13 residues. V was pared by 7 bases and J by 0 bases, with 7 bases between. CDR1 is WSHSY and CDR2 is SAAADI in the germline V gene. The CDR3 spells CASTDYSNQPQHF. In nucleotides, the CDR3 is TGCGCCAGCACAGATTATAGCAATCAGCCCCAGCATTTT.

The CDR3 here is CASTRQGGEQFF. In DNA, the CDR3 is TGTGCCAGCACCAGACAGGGCGGTGAGCAGTTCTTC. V usage is TRBV5-6 and J usage is TRBJ2-1; TRBD1 matches 7 bases. The length of the CDR3 is 12 residues. Germline lookup yields CDR1 SGHDT and CDR2 YYEEEE. J was trimmed by 9 bases and V by 6 bases; bases with no gene match: 6. The full variable domain, rest sourced from reference TRBV5-6 and TRBJ2-1, is DAGVTQSPTHLIKTRGQQVTLRCSPKSGHDTVSWYQQALGQGPQFIFQYYEEEERQRGNFPDRFSGHQFPNYSSELNVNALLLGDSALYLCASTRQGGEQFFGPGTRLTVL.

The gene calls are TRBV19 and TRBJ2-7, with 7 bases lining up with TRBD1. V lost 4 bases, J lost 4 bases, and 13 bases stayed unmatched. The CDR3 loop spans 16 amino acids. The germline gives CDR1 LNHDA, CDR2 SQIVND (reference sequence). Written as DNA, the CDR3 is TGTGCCAGTAGTAAGGGGCTGGGGACAGCCTTGTACGAGCAGTACTTC. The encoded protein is CASSKGLGTALYEQYF.

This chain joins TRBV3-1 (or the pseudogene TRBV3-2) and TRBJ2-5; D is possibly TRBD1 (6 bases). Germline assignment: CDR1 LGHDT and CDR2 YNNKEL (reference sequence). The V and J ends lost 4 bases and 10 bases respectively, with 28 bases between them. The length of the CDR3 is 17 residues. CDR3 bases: TGTGCCAGCAGCCCCCGGCCGACCTGGGGGCGCAGAGTTGACCAGTACTTC. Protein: CASSPRPTWGRRVDQYF.

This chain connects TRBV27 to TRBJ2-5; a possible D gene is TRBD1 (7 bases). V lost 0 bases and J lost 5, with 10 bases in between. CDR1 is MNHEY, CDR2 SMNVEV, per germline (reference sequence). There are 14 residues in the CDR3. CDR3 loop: CASSLSQGRETQYF. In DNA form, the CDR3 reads TGTGCCAGCAGTTTATCACAGGGGAGGGAGACCCAGTACTTC.

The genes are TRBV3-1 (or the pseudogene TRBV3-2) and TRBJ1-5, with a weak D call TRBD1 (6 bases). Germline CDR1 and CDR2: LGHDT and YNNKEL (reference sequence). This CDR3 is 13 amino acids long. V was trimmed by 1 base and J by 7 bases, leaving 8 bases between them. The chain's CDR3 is CASSQAGEQPQHF. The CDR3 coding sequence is TGTGCCAGCAGCCAAGCAGGGGAACAGCCCCAGCATTTT.

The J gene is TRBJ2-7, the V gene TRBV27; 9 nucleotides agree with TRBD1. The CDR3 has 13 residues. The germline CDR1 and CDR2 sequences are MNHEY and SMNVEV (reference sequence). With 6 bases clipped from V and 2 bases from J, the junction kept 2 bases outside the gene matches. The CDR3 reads CASRDRGPYEQYF. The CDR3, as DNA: TGTGCCAGCAGGGACAGGGGTCCCTACGAGCAGTACTTC.

Here the CDR3 reads CASSPAGGNTEAFF. The CDR3 DNA reads TGTGCCAGCAGCCCGGCCGGGGGGAACACTGAAGCTTTCTTT. The chain has TRBV4-2 and TRBJ1-1; weak D call: TRBD1 (5 bases). The CDR3 spans 14 residues. The V and J ends lost 4 bases and 1 base respectively, with 10 bases between them. Germline V CDR1 and CDR2: LGHNA, YNFKEQ.

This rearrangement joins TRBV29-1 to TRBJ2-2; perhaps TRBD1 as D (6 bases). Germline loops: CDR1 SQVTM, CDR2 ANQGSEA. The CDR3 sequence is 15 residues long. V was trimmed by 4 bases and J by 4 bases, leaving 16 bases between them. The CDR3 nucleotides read TGCAGCGTTGTTATTACAGGGTCGGGCACCGGGGAGCTGTTTTTT. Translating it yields CSVVITGSGTGELFF.

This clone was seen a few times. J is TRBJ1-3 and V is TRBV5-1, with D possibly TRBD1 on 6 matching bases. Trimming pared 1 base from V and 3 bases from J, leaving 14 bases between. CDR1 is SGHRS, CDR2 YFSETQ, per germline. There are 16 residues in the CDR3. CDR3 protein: CASSLSQGNRGNTIYF. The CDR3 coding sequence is TGCGCCAGCAGCTTGTCCCAGGGGAATCGTGGAAACACCATATATTTT.

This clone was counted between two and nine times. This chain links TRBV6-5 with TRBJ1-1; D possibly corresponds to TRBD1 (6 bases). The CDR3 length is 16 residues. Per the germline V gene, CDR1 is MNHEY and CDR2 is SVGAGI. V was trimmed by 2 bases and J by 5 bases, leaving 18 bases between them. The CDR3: CASSYRGGPAGTEAFF. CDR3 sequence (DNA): TGTGCCAGCAGTTACAGGGGGGGTCCTGCTGGGACTGAAGCTTTCTTT.

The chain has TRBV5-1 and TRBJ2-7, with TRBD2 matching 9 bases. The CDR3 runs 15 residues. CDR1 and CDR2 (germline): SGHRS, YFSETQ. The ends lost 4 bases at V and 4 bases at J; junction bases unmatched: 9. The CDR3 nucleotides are TGCGCCAGCAGCCCGCCGGGACTAGCTGCTTACGAGCAGTACTTC. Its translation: CASSPPGLAAYEQYF.

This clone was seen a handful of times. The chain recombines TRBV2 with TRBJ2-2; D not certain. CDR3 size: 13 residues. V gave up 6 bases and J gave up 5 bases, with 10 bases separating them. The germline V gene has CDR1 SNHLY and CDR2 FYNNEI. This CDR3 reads CASRGQLTGELFF. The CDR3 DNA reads TGTGCCAGCAGGGGCCAGTTAACCGGGGAGCTGTTTTTT. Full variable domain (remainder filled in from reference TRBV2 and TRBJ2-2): EPEVTQTPSHQVTQMGQEVILRCVPISNHLYFYWYRQILGQKVEFLVSFYNNEISEKSEIFDDQFSVERPDGSNFTLKIRSTKLEDSAMYFCASRGQLTGELFFGEGSRLTVL.

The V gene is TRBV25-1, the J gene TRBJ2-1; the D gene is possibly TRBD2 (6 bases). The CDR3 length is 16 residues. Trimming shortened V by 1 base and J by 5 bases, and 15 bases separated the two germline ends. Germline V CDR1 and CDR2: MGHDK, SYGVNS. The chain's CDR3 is CASSEWQGGLHNEQFF. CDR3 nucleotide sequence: TGTGCCAGCAGTGAATGGCAGGGAGGTTTGCACAATGAGCAGTTCTTC.

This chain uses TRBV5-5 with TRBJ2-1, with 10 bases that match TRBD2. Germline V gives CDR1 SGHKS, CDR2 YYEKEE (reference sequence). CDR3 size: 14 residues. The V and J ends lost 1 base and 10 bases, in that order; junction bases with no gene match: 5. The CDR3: CASSLSSGRVEQFF. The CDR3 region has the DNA TGTGCCAGCAGCTTGTCTAGCGGGAGAGTGGAGCAGTTCTTC.

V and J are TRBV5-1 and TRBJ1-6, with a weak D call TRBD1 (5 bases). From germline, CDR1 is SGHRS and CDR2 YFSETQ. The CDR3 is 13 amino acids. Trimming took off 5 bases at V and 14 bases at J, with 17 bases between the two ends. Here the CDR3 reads CASSPSQGSTLHF. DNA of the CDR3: TGCGCCAGCAGTCCGTCGCAGGGATCAACCCTCCACTTT.

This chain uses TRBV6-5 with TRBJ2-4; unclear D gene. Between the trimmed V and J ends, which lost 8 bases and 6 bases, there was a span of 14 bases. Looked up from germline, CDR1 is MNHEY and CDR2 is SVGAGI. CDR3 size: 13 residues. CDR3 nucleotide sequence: TGTGCCAGCGGGTATCTAGACGTAAACATTCAGTACTTC. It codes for CASGYLDVNIQYF.

This CDR3 is CASSLAWTGVSAEAFF. The CDR3, as DNA: TGTGCCAGCAGCTTAGCGTGGACAGGGGTAAGCGCTGAAGCTTTCTTT. The gene calls are TRBV7-2 and TRBJ1-1, with TRBD1 identical over 9 bases. Germline CDR1 is SGHTA and CDR2 is FQGNSA. CDR3 size: 16 residues. V lost 0 bases and J lost 6; bases outside the gene matches: 8.

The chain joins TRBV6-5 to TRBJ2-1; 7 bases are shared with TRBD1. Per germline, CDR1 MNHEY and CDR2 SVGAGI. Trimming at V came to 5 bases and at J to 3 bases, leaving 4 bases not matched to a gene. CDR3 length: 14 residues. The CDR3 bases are TGTGCCAGCAGTACACAGGGGCACTACAATGAGCAGTTCTTC. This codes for CASSTQGHYNEQFF.

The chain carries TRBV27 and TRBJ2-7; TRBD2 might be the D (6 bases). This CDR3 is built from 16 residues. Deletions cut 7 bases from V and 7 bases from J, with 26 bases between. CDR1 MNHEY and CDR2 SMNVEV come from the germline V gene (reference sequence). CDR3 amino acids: CASTQDRGTRVAEQYF. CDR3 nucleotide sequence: TGTGCCAGCACCCAGGATCGGGGGACTCGGGTGGCGGAGCAGTACTTC.

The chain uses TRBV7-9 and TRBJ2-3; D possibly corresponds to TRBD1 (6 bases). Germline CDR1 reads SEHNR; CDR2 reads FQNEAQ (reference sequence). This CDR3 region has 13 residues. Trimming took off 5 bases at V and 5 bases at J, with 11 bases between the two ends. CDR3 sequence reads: CASSRKGVDTQYF. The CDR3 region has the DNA TGTGCCAGCAGCAGAAAGGGGGTAGATACGCAGTATTTT.

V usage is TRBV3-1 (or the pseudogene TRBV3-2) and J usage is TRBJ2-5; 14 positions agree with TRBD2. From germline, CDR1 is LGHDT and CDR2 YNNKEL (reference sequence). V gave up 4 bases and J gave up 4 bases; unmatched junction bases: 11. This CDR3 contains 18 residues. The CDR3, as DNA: TGTGCCAGCAGCCCTCCGACAGCAGGACTAGCGGGGGGAGAGACCCAGTACTTC. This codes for CASSPPTAGLAGGETQYF.

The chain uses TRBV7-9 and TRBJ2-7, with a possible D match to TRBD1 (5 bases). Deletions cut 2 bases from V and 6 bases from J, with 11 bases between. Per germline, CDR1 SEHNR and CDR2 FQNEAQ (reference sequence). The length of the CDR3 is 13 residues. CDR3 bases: TGTGCCAGCAGCTTATCCAGGGATTTCGAGCAGTACTTC. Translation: CASSLSRDFEQYF. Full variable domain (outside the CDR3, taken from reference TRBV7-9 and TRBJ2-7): DTGVSQNPRHKITKRGQNVTFRCDPISEHNRLYWYRQTLGQGPEFLTYFQNEAQLEKSRLLSDRFSAERPKGSFSTLEIQRTEQGDSAMYLCASSLSRDFEQYFGPGTRLTVT.

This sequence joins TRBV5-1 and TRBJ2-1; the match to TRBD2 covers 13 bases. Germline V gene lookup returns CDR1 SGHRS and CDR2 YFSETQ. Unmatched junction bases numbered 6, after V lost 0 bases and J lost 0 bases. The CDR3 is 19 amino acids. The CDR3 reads CASSLGLAGGLSSYNEQFF. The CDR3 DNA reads TGCGCCAGCAGCTTGGGACTAGCGGGAGGATTGAGCTCCTACAATGAGCAGTTCTTC.

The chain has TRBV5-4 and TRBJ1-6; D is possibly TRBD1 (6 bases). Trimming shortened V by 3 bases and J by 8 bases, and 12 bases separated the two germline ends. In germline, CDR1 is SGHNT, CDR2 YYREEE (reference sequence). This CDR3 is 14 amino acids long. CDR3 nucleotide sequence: TGTGCCAGCAGCTCCTACAGGGAGCATTCACCCCTCCACTTT. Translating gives CASSSYREHSPLHF.

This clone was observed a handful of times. CDR3 bases: TGCAGCGTTGCTAACCGGGGACAGGGGGCTGTGGCTTTCTTT. As protein: CSVANRGQGAVAFF. V and J are TRBV29-1 and TRBJ1-1, with 12 bases that match TRBD1. Germline CDR1 reads SQVTM; CDR2 reads ANQGSEA. CDR3 length: 14 residues. Trimming took 4 bases from V and 11 from J; bases not matched to a gene: 11.

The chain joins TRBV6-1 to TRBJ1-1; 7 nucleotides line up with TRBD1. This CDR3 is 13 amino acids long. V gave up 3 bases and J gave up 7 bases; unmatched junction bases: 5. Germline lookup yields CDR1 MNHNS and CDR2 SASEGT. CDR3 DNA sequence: TGTGCCAGCAGTGATTTCCGGGACAGTGAAGCTTTCTTT. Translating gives CASSDFRDSEAFF.

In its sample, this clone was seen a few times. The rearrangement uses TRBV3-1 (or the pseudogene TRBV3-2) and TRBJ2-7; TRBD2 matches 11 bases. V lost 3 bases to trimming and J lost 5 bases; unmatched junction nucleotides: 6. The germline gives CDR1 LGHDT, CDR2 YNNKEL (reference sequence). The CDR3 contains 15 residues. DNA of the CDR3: TGTGCCAGCAGCCAGGAACTAGCGGGAGACGACGAGCAGTACTTC. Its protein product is CASSQELAGDDEQYF.

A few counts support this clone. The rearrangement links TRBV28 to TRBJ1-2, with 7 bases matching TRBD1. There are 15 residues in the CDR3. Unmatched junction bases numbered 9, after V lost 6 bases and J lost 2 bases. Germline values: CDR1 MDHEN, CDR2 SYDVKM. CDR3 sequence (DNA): TGTGCCAGCAGGGACCCGGGACAGACAAACTATGGCTACACCTTC. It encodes CASRDPGQTNYGYTF.

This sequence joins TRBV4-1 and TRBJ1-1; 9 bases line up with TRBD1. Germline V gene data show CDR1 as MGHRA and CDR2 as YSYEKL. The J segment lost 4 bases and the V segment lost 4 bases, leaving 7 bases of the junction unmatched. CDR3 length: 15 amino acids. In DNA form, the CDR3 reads TGCGCCAGCAGCCGATCCGGACAGGGGAGCACTGAAGCTTTCTTT. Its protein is CASSRSGQGSTEAFF.